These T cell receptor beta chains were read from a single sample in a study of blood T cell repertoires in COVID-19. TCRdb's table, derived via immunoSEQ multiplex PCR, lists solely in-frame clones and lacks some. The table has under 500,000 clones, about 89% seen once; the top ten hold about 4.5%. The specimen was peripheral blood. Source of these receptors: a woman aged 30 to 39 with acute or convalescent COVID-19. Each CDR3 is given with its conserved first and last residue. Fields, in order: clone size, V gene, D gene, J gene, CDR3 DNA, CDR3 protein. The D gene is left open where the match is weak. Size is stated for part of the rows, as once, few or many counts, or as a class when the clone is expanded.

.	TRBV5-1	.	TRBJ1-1	TGCGCCAGCAGCTTGGAAGGGGGTGAGATGAACACTGAAGCTTTCTTT	CASSLEGGEMNTEAFF
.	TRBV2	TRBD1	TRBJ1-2	TGTGCCATCCCGGACAGGGGTTATGGCTACACCTTC	CAIPDRGYGYTF
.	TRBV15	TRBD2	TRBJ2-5	TGTGCCACCAGCAGCTTAGCGGGTGAGGGAAAGACCCAGTACTTC	CATSSLAGEGKTQYF
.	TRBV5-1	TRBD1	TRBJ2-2	TGCGCCAGCAGCTTGGATCTAGGGGGCGGATCCGGGGAGCTGTTTTTT	CASSLDLGGGSGELFF
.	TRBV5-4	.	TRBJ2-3	TGTGCCAGCAGTCCCAGGGATCGCACAGATACGCAGTATTTT	CASSPRDRTDTQYF
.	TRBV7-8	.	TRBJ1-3	TGTGCCAGCAGCTTAGTTCGCGGTCCCGGAAACACCATATATTTT	CASSLVRGPGNTIYF
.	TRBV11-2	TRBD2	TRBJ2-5	TGTGCCAGCAGCAGAGCTAGCGGGAATAAAGAGACCCAGTACTTC	CASSRASGNKETQYF
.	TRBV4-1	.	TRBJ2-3	TGCGCCAGCAGCGAATCGGACAATCCTGCAGATACGCAGTATTTT	CASSESDNPADTQYF
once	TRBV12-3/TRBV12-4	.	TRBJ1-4	TGTGCCAGCACGGTATCTAATGAAAAACTGTTTTTT	CASTVSNEKLFF
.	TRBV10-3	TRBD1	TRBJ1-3	TGTGCCATCTTAGGGACAGGGGAAAACACCATATATTTT	CAILGTGENTIYF
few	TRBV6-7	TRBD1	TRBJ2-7	TGTGCCAGCAGTTACTCGATGGGACAGGGGTCCTACGAGCAGTACTTC	CASSYSMGQGSYEQYF
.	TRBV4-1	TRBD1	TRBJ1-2	TGCGCCAGCAGCCAAGATGCGACAGGGAACTATGGCTACACCTTC	CASSQDATGNYGYTF
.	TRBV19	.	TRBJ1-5	TGTGCCAGTAGTCCTCCTACCCCGTTGATCGACAGGCGAAAAAATCAGCCCCAGCATTTT	CASSPPTPLIDRRKNQPQHF
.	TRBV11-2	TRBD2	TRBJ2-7	TGTGCCAGCAGCTTAGGGTCTAGCGGGGCGATCTACGAGCAGTACTTC	CASSLGSSGAIYEQYF
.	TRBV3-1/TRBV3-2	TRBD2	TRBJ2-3	TGTGCCAGCAGCCGGACTAGCGGGGCCACAGATACGCAGTATTTT	CASSRTSGATDTQYF
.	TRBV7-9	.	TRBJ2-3	TGTGCCAGCAGCTTAGCGCACAGGACAGATACGCAGTATTTT	CASSLAHRTDTQYF
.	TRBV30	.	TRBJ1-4	TGTGCCTGGAGCGCCGGGCTCGGAGGAACTAATGAAAAACTGTTTTTT	CAWSAGLGGTNEKLFF
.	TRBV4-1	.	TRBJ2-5	TGCGCCAGCAGCCAAGTAGCGGAGGTTCGGGAGACCCAGTACTTC	CASSQVAEVRETQYF
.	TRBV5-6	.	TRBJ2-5	TGTGCCAGCAGCCGCCGCAGGGGAGAGACCCAGTACTTC	CASSRRRGETQYF
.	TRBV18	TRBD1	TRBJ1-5	TGTGCCAGCTCACCCCAGGGGGCAAGCAATCAGCCCCAGCATTTT	CASSPQGASNQPQHF
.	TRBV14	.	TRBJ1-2	TGTGCCAGCAGCCATAGGACAGAACACTATGGCTACACCTTC	CASSHRTEHYGYTF
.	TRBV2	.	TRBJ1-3	TGTGCCAGCCGCGCCGGAAACACCATATATTTT	CASRAGNTIYF
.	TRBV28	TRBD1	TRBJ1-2	TGTGCCAGCAGCCTAGGGGGGACAGGGTATGGCTACACCTTC	CASSLGGTGYGYTF
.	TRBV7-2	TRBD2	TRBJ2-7	TGTGCCAGCAGCTCTGACAGCGGGGGGGCCGACGAGCAGTACTTC	CASSSDSGGADEQYF
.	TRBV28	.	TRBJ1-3	TGTGCCAGCAGCGCCACGCTGACAGGTCCTATAAACACCATATATTTT	CASSATLTGPINTIYF
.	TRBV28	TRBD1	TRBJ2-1	TGTGCCAGCAGTTCAACCGGGACAGGGGGTTACAATGAGCAGTTCTTC	CASSSTGTGGYNEQFF
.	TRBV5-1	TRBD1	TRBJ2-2	TGCGCCAGCAGCCCCGACAGGGGTGGAGGTGGGGAGCTGTTTTTT	CASSPDRGGGGELFF
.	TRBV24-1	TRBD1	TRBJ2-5	TGTGCCACCAGTGATGCCGGGACAGGGGGGGAGACCCAGTACTTC	CATSDAGTGGETQYF
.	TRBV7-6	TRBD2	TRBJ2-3	TGTGCCAGCAGCTTAAGGCGGGGGGGCGAGACAGATACGCAGTATTTT	CASSLRRGGETDTQYF
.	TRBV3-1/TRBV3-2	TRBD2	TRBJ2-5	TGTGCCAGCAGCAAGGCGGGGGGACGGCAAGAGACCCAGTACTTC	CASSKAGGRQETQYF
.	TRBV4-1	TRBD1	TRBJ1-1	TGCGCCAGCAGCCAAAAGGGGGCCCTTTTACGGGACACTGAAGCTTTCTTT	CASSQKGALLRDTEAFF
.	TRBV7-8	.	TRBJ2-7	TGTGCCAGCAGCTTAGCCAGGGCCGACGAGCAGTACTTC	CASSLARADEQYF
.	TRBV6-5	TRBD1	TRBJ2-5	TGTGCCAGCAGTTACTCGGACAGGCAAGAGACCCAGTACTTC	CASSYSDRQETQYF
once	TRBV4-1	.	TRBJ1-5	TGCGCCAGCAGCCAAGATTCATATCAGCCCCAGCATTTT	CASSQDSYQPQHF
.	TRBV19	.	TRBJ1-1	TGTGCCAGTAGTACCCTTCTTAGGACACCCAAGGACACTGAAGCTTTCTTT	CASSTLLRTPKDTEAFF
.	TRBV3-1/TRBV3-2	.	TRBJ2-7	TGTGCCAGCAGTCCAGGTTGGGGGGTGAGATACGAGCAGTACTTC	CASSPGWGVRYEQYF
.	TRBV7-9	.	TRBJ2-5	TGTGCCGGCTCGGAGGGAAGAATTTGGCAGGAGACCCAGTACTTC	CAGSEGRIWQETQYF
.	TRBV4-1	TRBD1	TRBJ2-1	TGCGCCAGCAGCCAAGATTCCGGGACAGGGTACAATGAGCAGTTCTTC	CASSQDSGTGYNEQFF
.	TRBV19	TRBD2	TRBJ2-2	TGTGCCAGTAGTTTCCCAGCGGGGGGGCGAGGGGAGCTGTTTTTT	CASSFPAGGRGELFF
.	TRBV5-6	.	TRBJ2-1	TGTGCCAGCAGCTTCATCACCGGGGGTCCCTACAATGAGCAGTTCTTC	CASSFITGGPYNEQFF
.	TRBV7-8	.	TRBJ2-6	TGTGCCAGCAGCTATACGACAGGCCGTTCTGGGGCCAACGTCCTGACTTTC	CASSYTTGRSGANVLTF
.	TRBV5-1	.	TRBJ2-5	TGCGCCAGCAGCTTGGGTGTGAGAGAGACCCAGTACTTC	CASSLGVRETQYF
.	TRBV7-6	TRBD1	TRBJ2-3	TGTGCCAGCAGCTTGACAGGGGGTAGCACAGATACGCAGTATTTT	CASSLTGGSTDTQYF
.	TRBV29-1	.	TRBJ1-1	TGCAGCGGGGGGGTCCGTGAAGGGAGGACTGAAGCTTTCTTT	CSGGVREGRTEAFF
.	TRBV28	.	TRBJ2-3	TGTGCCAGCAGTTTATACCGCTCGCTTATAAGAGCGGGTGCTAGCACAGATACGCAGTATTTT	CASSLYRSLIRAGASTDTQYF
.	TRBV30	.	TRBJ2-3	TGTGCCTGGACACTCCCCGTGGGCACAGATACGCAGTATTTT	CAWTLPVGTDTQYF
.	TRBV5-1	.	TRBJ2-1	TGCGCCAGCAGCTTAGGGAGTAGCTCCTACAATGAGCAGTTCTTC	CASSLGSSSYNEQFF
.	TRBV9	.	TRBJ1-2	TGTGCCAGCAGCGGACCGGGGGGGGCGGAAGGCTACACCTTC	CASSGPGGAEGYTF
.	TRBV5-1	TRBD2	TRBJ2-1	TGCGCCAGCAGCTCAACTAGCGGGGGTGCCTACAATGAGCAGTTCTTC	CASSSTSGGAYNEQFF
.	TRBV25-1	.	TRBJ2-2	TGTGCCAGCAGTGTTATAGGGGAGCTGTTTTTT	CASSVIGELFF
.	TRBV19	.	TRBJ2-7	TGTGCCAGTAGTATGGCGGGGACCTACGAGCAGTACTTC	CASSMAGTYEQYF
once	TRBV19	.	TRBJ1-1	TGTGCCAGTAGTATACTGGACAGGAACACTGAAGCTTTCTTT	CASSILDRNTEAFF
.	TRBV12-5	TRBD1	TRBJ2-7	TGTGCTAGTGGACCGGACAGGGCCTTTGGGGAGCAGTACTTC	CASGPDRAFGEQYF
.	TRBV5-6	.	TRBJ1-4	TGTGCCAGCAGCTTTCATACGGGACTCCCCACTAATGAAAAACTGTTTTTT	CASSFHTGLPTNEKLFF
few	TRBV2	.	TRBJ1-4	TGTGCCAGCAGTGAAGCAGGGAGGGCGGATGAAAAACTGTTTTTT	CASSEAGRADEKLFF